The sequence of this T cell receptor (beta chain) was determined in a study of early T cells in non-severe SARS-CoV-2 infection. The CDR3 has 13 residues. V lost 7 bases and J 8 bases, leaving 14 bases between the germline ends. Germline V gives CDR1 LNHDA, CDR2 SQIVND (reference sequence). Individual cDNA molecules received unique molecular identifiers. TCRdb reprocessed the 5' RACE reads with MiXCR, giving one entry per CDR3 protein. The repertoire holds 50,000 to 55,000 distinct CDR3 sequences, with about 9.3% as singletons. The table lists this clonotype with many counts. The sequenced sample consisted of whole blood. J is TRBJ2-2 and V is TRBV19, with D perhaps matching TRBD1 (6 bases). The receptor was isolated from an adult who was a healthcare worker with PCR-confirmed SARS-CoV-2 infection or an uninfected control (not recorded which). CDR3 sequence reads: CASTTGWPGELFF. The CDR3 DNA is TGTGCCAGTACTACAGGGTGGCCGGGGGAGCTGTTTTTT.